This entry is about one TCR beta chain. Antigen specificity is unknown. This entry is derived from a study of identical twins. Study findings and constraints: Abundant beta clonotypes from cord blood had fewer insertions, unlike memory repertoires, which showed none.

CDR1 and CDR2 (germline): ENHRY, SYGVKD. The CDR3 is made up of 18 amino acids. The trim removed 0 bases at V and 5 bases at J, leaving 8 bases unmatched. The donors were all healthy and Caucasian. A universal primer site arose from template switching, and cDNA bore unique molecular identifiers. TCRdb re-derived calls from the 5' RACE reads in MiXCR, one entry per CDR3 protein. The sample consists of 420,000 or so distinct CDR3 sequences, 18% of them appearing once. This TCR was recovered from a man aged 50-60 years in good health. Source material: naive T cells sorted from blood. The chain links TRBV10-3 to TRBJ1-6; 9 bases are shared with TRBD1. The CDR3 DNA follows: TGTGCCATCAGTGAGTCGAGTCAGACAGGGGGGCATAATTCACCCCTCCACTTT. Amino acid sequence: CAISESSQTGGHNSPLHF.